Listed below are T cell receptor beta chains from one sample, sequenced in a study of OX40 agonist ivuxolimab in advanced cancers. The assay was immunoSEQ multiplex PCR, and TCRdb's table has in-frame clones only and misses some. Of 25,000 to 35,000 clones in the sample, roughly 87% were seen once. The sequencing used CD4+ or CD8+ T cells sorted from blood, collected in a trial of the OX40 agonist ivuxolimab. Receptor source: an adult with an advanced solid tumor such as melanoma, head and neck, liver or kidney cancer. Both conserved end residues are part of each CDR3. The D gene is left open where the match is weak. Size values are once, few and many counts, or a class for expanded clones, and some rows have none.

>TRBJ2-7|TRBV11-2|.|.
TGTGCCAGCAGCCCGATAAGGGGTAAGGATGGCTACGAGCAGTACTTC
CASSPIRGKDGYEQYF
>TRBJ1-5|TRBV4-2|.|.
TGTGCCAGCAGCCAAGACAACAATCAGCCCCAGCATTTT
CASSQDNNQPQHF
>TRBJ2-2|TRBV28|.|.
TGTGCCAGCAGTATGGGATCATACACCGGGGAGCTGTTTTTT
CASSMGSYTGELFF
>TRBJ2-7|TRBV4-2|.|TRBD2
TGTGCCAGCAGCCCACTAGCGGGATTCTACGAGCAGTACTTC
CASSPLAGFYEQYF
>TRBJ1-1|TRBV4-1|.|.
TGCGCCAGCAGCCCCAGACAGGACACTGAAGCTTTCTTT
CASSPRQDTEAFF
>TRBJ2-1|TRBV5-1|.|TRBD2
TGCGCCAGCAGCCCCACTAGCGGGTTTCATGAGCAGTTCTTC
CASSPTSGFHEQFF
>TRBJ2-1|TRBV2|.|.
TGTGCCAGCAGGGCGCCCGAGTCGGAGTTCTTC
CASRAPESEFF
>TRBJ1-5|TRBV28|.|TRBD1
TGTGCCAGCAGTTGGCGGGCCCTCTCTGGATCTCAGGGGGTAGGCAATCAGCCCCAGCATTTT
CASSWRALSGSQGVGNQPQHF
>TRBJ2-7|TRBV14|.|.
TGTGCCAGCAGCCAAGACAGGGGACGGTACGAGCAGTACTTC
CASSQDRGRYEQYF
>TRBJ2-3|TRBV19|.|.
TGTGCCAGTAGTATAATAGGAGATACGCAGTATTTT
CASSIIGDTQYF
>TRBJ2-7|TRBV5-5|.|.
TGTGCCAGCAGCTCCGACAGTTCCTACGAGCAGTACTTC
CASSSDSSYEQYF
>TRBJ2-7|TRBV4-1|once|TRBD2
TGCGCCAGCAGCAACCGCGGACTAGGAGTTTCCTACGAGCAGTACTTC
CASSNRGLGVSYEQYF
>TRBJ2-7|TRBV19|.|TRBD1
TGTGCCAGTAGTCCCTGGGGACAGGGCTTCTCGGAGCAGTACTTC
CASSPWGQGFSEQYF
>TRBJ2-1|TRBV28|.|TRBD1
TGTGCCAGCACCGGGGTGTGGCAGGGGGCTTTTAATGAGCAGTTCTTC
CASTGVWQGAFNEQFF
>TRBJ2-3|TRBV29-1|few|.
TGCAGCGTTGAAAGGGGATTCGGCACAGATACGCAGTATTTT
CSVERGFGTDTQYF
>TRBJ2-7|TRBV6-5|medium-sized|.
TGTGCCAGCAGTTACTCGGCAGCCTCATCCTACGAGCAGTACTTC
CASSYSAASSYEQYF
>TRBJ1-1|TRBV5-4|.|.
TGTGCCAGCAGCCACCTTACAGGTGAAGCTTTCTTT
CASSHLTGEAFF
>TRBJ1-1|TRBV29-1|.|.
TGCAGCGTTGCCGGAGGGGCGGCTGTTGAAGCTTTCTTT
CSVAGGAAVEAFF
>TRBJ1-1|TRBV11-2|.|.
TGTGCCAGCAGCTTAGTGAGGGGGGGATACACTGAAGCTTTCTTT
CASSLVRGGYTEAFF
>TRBJ1-5|TRBV19|.|.
TGTGCCAGTAGTATACGGGGCAGTTATAGCAATCAGCCCCAGCATTTT
CASSIRGSYSNQPQHF
>TRBJ2-7|TRBV7-7|medium-sized|TRBD1
TGTGCCAGCAGCTTCTCACAGGGGAGCGAGCAGTACTTC
CASSFSQGSEQYF
>TRBJ1-5|TRBV5-8|.|.
TGTGCCAGCAGTCGGGGACCTGGGAGCAATCAGCCCCAGCATTTT
CASSRGPGSNQPQHF
>TRBJ1-1|TRBV6-5|.|.
TGTGCCAGCAGTTACTCGATAAGGGGAGGCACTGAAGCTTTCTTT
CASSYSIRGGTEAFF
>TRBJ2-5|TRBV9|.|.
TGTGCCAGCAGCGATGGTAGGGATTGGTTTGAGACCCAGTACTTC
CASSDGRDWFETQYF
>TRBJ1-5|TRBV19|.|.
TGTGCCGCCGGTCAGCCCCAGCATTTT
CAAGQPQHF
>TRBJ2-1|TRBV28|.|TRBD2
TGTGCCAGCAGGGGGGACCGACTAGCGGGCTACAATGAGCAGTTCTTC
CASRGDRLAGYNEQFF
>TRBJ2-2|TRBV29-1|.|.
TGCAGCGTTGGTCTAGTTGACACCGGGGAGCTGTTTTTT
CSVGLVDTGELFF
>TRBJ2-2|TRBV7-3|.|.
TGTGCCAGCAGCTTAACTGGGAGTGGCACCGGGGAGCTGTTTTTT
CASSLTGSGTGELFF
>TRBJ2-7|TRBV10-3|.|TRBD2
TGTGCCATCAGTGGAACTAGCGGCTCCTACGAGCAGTACTTC
CAISGTSGSYEQYF
>TRBJ2-7|TRBV2|.|TRBD2
TGTGCCAGCAAAGGACTAGGTATCGAGCAGTACTTC
CASKGLGIEQYF
>TRBJ2-7|TRBV18|.|.
TGTGCCAGCTCCCGTGGGGGGGCTGGAGAATACGAGCAGTACTTC
CASSRGGAGEYEQYF
>TRBJ2-7|TRBV27|.|TRBD2
TGTGCCAGCAGTCTCGGGACTAGCGGAAACGAGCAGTACTTC
CASSLGTSGNEQYF
>TRBJ2-7|TRBV10-3|.|TRBD1
TGTGCCATCAGTGAGCCGGGACAGGGTCGCGAGCAGTACTTC
CAISEPGQGREQYF
>TRBJ2-7|TRBV19|.|TRBD1
TGTGCCAGTAGCCGATACTCCGGGACAGCAAACTACGAGCAGTACTTC
CASSRYSGTANYEQYF
>TRBJ2-2|TRBV6-1|.|TRBD1
TGTGCCAGTTTGTGGACAGGGCCAACCGGGGAGCTGTTTTTT
CASLWTGPTGELFF